This is a list of T cell receptor beta chains from one sample in a study of blood T cell repertoires in COVID-19. Data came from immunoSEQ multiplex PCR; TCRdb stores just in-frame clones and leaves some out. This sample has some 190,000 clones, with 88% found just once. The sequenced material came from peripheral blood. These receptors were collected from a man aged 18 to 35 with active or convalescent COVID-19. Each CDR3 is given with its conserved first and last residue. A D gene is named only where the DNA matches it firmly. Size is omitted from some rows. Given values are once, few, many or a class for expanded clones.

d_call	v_call	j_call	clone_size	cdr3_nt	cdr3_aa
TRBD2	TRBV30	TRBJ2-3	-	TGTGCCTGGAGTGGACTAGCGGGAGCATTGTCAGATACGCAGTATTTT	CAWSGLAGALSDTQYF
-	TRBV21-1	TRBJ2-1	-	TGTGCCAGCACCGACAGGGTGCCCTACAATGAGCAGTTCTTC	CASTDRVPYNEQFF
-	TRBV2	TRBJ1-2	-	TGTGCCAGCAGCGCCTTACAGGGTACGGGAGGCTACACCTTC	CASSALQGTGGYTF
-	TRBV4-2	TRBJ2-1	-	TGTGCCAGCAGCCAAGATCTGCAGAGGGAGAAATACAATGAGCAGTTCTTC	CASSQDLQREKYNEQFF
TRBD1	TRBV12-5	TRBJ1-6	-	TGTGCTAGTGGTTTGGGCCGGACAGGGATTTCACCCCTCCACTTT	CASGLGRTGISPLHF
-	TRBV18	TRBJ1-2	-	TGTGCCAGCTCTCCCTTTACTAGCTATGGCTACACCTTC	CASSPFTSYGYTF
TRBD2	TRBV5-4	TRBJ2-7	-	TGTGCCAGCAGCCCAGCGGGAGTTCTTTACGAGCAGTACTTC	CASSPAGVLYEQYF
TRBD2	TRBV29-1	TRBJ2-1	-	TGCAGCATTCGATCTAGCGGGAGGGGGAGTGAGCAGTTCTTC	CSIRSSGRGSEQFF
TRBD2	TRBV7-7	TRBJ2-1	-	TGTGCCAGCAGCTTAGCGGGGACTAGCGGGAGCGATGAGCAGTTCTTC	CASSLAGTSGSDEQFF
TRBD2	TRBV10-3	TRBJ2-3	-	TGTGCCGCCGGACTAGCGGGAGGGGGGGGCACAGATACGCAGTATTTT	CAAGLAGGGGTDTQYF
-	TRBV2	TRBJ1-4	-	TGTGCCAGCCTTACAGGGAAGGGTGAAAAACTGTTTTTT	CASLTGKGEKLFF
-	TRBV10-1	TRBJ2-3	-	TGCGCCAGCAGTGATCACAGGAGTAGCACAGATACGCAGTATTTT	CASSDHRSSTDTQYF
TRBD1	TRBV28	TRBJ2-6	-	TGTGCCAGCAGTCCCCGACAGGGAAGCGTCCTGACTTTC	CASSPRQGSVLTF
TRBD2	TRBV7-2	TRBJ2-4	-	TGTGCCAGCAGCTTAGGTACAGCGGGAGGTCAAAACATTCAGTACTTC	CASSLGTAGGQNIQYF
TRBD1	TRBV5-1	TRBJ1-1	-	TGCGCCAGCAGCGCAAAGAATAGGGACAGGGCTGACACTTTCTTT	CASSAKNRDRADTFF
-	TRBV18	TRBJ1-3	-	TGTGCCAGCTCACTGGACAGTTCTGGAAACACCATATATTTT	CASSLDSSGNTIYF
-	TRBV19	TRBJ2-3	few	TGTGCCAGTAGTATGGTCCTCAGAGATACGCAGTATTTT	CASSMVLRDTQYF
TRBD1	TRBV18	TRBJ1-1	-	TGTGCCAGCTCACCCATACAGGGGAAGACCGAAGCTTTCTTT	CASSPIQGKTEAFF
-	TRBV27	TRBJ1-1	-	TGTGCCAGCAGGAGTCAGGGTAGGGCTGAAGCTTTCTTT	CASRSQGRAEAFF
TRBD2	TRBV19	TRBJ2-1	once	TGTGCCAGTGGCTCTAGCGGCTCCTACAATGAGCAGTTCTTC	CASGSSGSYNEQFF
-	TRBV30	TRBJ1-5	once	TGTGCCTGGAGTCGACAGGGCAATCAGCCCCAGCATTTT	CAWSRQGNQPQHF
-	TRBV15	TRBJ2-4	-	TGTGCCACCAGCAGCGGGGACAATGCGGCGCAAAACATTCAGTACTTC	CATSSGDNAAQNIQYF
TRBD2	TRBV28	TRBJ2-7	-	TGTGCCAGCAGGGCGGGGGGTAACGAGCAGTACTTC	CASRAGGNEQYF
TRBD2	TRBV10-1	TRBJ2-1	-	TGCGCCAGCGCGTCGGGGGGGTCCTACAATGAGCAGTTCTTC	CASASGGSYNEQFF